These 2 T cell receptor beta chains share one sample of origin, sequenced in a study of cytomegalovirus exposure and HLA in healthy donors. The study ran its PCR with 60 Vbeta and 13 Jbeta primers. Sequencing was performed with immunoSEQ multiplex PCR; in TCRdb, only in-frame clones are kept and a portion is missing. The profile shows 150,000 to 200,000 clones, 70% to 80% of them singletons. The specimen sequenced was PBMCs. These receptors were collected from a man aged 25-40 years in good health and CMV-seronegative.

The chain combines TRBV5-4 with TRBJ1-2, with 9 bases that match TRBD1. Trimming took 5 bases from V and 6 from J; bases not matched to a gene: 11. The length of the CDR3 is 15 residues. Germline assignment: CDR1 SGHNT and CDR2 YYREEE (reference sequence). CDR3 loop: CASSWRQGDGHGYTF. DNA of the CDR3: TGTGCCAGCAGTTGGAGACAGGGGGACGGCCATGGCTACACCTTC. The whole variable domain, remainder taken from reference TRBV5-4 and TRBJ1-2, is ETGVTQSPTHLIKTRGQQVTLRCSSQSGHNTVSWYQQALGQGPQFIFQYYREEENGRGNFPPRFSGLQFPNYSSELNVNALELDDSALYLCASSWRQGDGHGYTFGSGTRLTVV.

CDR3 nucleotides: TGTGCCAGTAAAGGAGACAGTAACCCCTACGAGCAGTACTTC. Translation gives CASKGDSNPYEQYF. The gene calls are TRBV19 and TRBJ2-7; TRBD1 is a possible D gene (5 bases). Germline CDR1 LNHDA, CDR2 SQIVND (reference sequence). The CDR3 is 14 residues long. The V end lost 7 bases, the J end lost 2 bases, and 15 bases lay between the germline ends.